This TCR beta chain was recovered during a study of graft-versus-host responses after intestinal transplantation. Across the study: Following induction with anti-thymocyte globulin, all recipients were given tacrolimus and steroids for two to three years.

Germline CDR1 reads SEHNR; CDR2 reads FQNEAQ (reference sequence). CDR3 length equals 13 residues. Trimming removed 3 bases from V and 5 bases from J, with 10 bases in between. Some clones are missing from TCRdb's copy, which holds only in-frame ones; the method was immunoSEQ multiplex PCR. The sample has over 15,000 clones, approximately 89% seen once. V gene TRBV7-9 combines with J gene TRBJ1-1, with a weak D call TRBD1 (6 bases). This receptor was obtained from a human patient who received an intestinal transplant, so some T cells may come from the graft donor. Sequenced material: PBMCs, taken about 110 days after intestinal transplant. As DNA, the CDR3 is TGTGCCAGCAGCTTGGGACAATCGACTGAAGCTTTCTTT. This sequence encodes CASSLGQSTEAFF.